This is a list of T cell receptor beta chains from one sample in a study of CD8 T cells in Susac syndrome. MiXCR, run by TCRdb on the immunoSEQ multiplex PCR reads, gives a single entry per CDR3 protein. The repertoire holds roughly 200,000 distinct CDR3 sequences, with about 95% as singletons. Sequenced sample: CD4+ T cells from PBMCs. Receptor source: a human donor with multiple sclerosis. Both conserved end residues are part of each CDR3. D genes are given only for firm matches. Rows give clone size only sometimes, using once, few, many, or a class for an expanded clone.

.	TRBJ2-2	.	TRBV29-1	CSVRKDSHTGELFF	TGCAGCGTCCGAAAGGACAGTCACACCGGGGAGCTGTTTTTT
once	TRBJ1-2	.	TRBV6-1	CASSEAGGLRGGYTF	TGTGCCAGCAGTGAAGCTGGGGGTCTTAGAGGAGGCTACACCTTC
once	TRBJ1-2	.	TRBV25-1	CASSGTPPKDPYGYTF	TGTGCCAGCAGTGGCACACCGCCTAAGGATCCTTATGGCTACACCTTC
.	TRBJ2-3	TRBD2	TRBV3-1	CASTSAGGGTDTQYF	TGTGCCAGCACCTCGGCGGGGGGAGGCACAGATACGCAGTATTTT
.	TRBJ1-6	TRBD1	TRBV30	CAHSIAGGSPLHF	TGTGCTCACTCTATTGCAGGGGGTTCACCCCTCCACTTT
.	TRBJ1-1	.	TRBV27	CASRTHGGGNTEAFF	TGTGCCAGCAGGACCCATGGGGGAGGGAACACTGAAGCTTTCTTT
.	TRBJ1-2	.	TRBV7-2	CASSSDLANYGYTF	TGTGCCAGCAGCTCCGATCTAGCTAACTATGGCTACACCTTC
.	TRBJ1-1	TRBD1	TRBV3-1	CASRKTGGENTEAFF	TGTGCCAGCAGAAAGACAGGGGGCGAGAACACTGAAGCTTTCTTT
.	TRBJ1-2	.	TRBV7-9	CASSLANSYGYTF	TGTGCCAGCAGCTTAGCTAACAGCTATGGCTACACCTTC
.	TRBJ1-1	TRBD1	TRBV9	CASSVGTGLNTEAFF	TGTGCCAGCAGCGTAGGGACAGGGCTGAACACTGAAGCTTTCTTT
.	TRBJ2-3	.	TRBV9	CASSVGSFTDTQYF	TGTGCCAGCAGCGTCGGTTCTTTCACAGATACGCAGTATTTT